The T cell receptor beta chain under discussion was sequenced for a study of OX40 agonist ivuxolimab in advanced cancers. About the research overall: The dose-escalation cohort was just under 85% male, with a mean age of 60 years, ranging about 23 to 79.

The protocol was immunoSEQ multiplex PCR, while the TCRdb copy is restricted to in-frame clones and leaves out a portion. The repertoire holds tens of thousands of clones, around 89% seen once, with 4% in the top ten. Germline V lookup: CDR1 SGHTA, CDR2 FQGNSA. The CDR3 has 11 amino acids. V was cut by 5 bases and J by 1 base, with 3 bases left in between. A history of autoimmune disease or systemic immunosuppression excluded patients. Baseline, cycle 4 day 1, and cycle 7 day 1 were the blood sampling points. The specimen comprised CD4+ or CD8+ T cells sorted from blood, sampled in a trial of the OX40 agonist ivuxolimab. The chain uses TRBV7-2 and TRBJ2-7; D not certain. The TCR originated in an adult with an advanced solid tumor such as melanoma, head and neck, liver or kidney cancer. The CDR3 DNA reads TGTGCCAGCAGCCGATCCTACGAGCAGTACTTC. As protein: CASSRSYEQYF.